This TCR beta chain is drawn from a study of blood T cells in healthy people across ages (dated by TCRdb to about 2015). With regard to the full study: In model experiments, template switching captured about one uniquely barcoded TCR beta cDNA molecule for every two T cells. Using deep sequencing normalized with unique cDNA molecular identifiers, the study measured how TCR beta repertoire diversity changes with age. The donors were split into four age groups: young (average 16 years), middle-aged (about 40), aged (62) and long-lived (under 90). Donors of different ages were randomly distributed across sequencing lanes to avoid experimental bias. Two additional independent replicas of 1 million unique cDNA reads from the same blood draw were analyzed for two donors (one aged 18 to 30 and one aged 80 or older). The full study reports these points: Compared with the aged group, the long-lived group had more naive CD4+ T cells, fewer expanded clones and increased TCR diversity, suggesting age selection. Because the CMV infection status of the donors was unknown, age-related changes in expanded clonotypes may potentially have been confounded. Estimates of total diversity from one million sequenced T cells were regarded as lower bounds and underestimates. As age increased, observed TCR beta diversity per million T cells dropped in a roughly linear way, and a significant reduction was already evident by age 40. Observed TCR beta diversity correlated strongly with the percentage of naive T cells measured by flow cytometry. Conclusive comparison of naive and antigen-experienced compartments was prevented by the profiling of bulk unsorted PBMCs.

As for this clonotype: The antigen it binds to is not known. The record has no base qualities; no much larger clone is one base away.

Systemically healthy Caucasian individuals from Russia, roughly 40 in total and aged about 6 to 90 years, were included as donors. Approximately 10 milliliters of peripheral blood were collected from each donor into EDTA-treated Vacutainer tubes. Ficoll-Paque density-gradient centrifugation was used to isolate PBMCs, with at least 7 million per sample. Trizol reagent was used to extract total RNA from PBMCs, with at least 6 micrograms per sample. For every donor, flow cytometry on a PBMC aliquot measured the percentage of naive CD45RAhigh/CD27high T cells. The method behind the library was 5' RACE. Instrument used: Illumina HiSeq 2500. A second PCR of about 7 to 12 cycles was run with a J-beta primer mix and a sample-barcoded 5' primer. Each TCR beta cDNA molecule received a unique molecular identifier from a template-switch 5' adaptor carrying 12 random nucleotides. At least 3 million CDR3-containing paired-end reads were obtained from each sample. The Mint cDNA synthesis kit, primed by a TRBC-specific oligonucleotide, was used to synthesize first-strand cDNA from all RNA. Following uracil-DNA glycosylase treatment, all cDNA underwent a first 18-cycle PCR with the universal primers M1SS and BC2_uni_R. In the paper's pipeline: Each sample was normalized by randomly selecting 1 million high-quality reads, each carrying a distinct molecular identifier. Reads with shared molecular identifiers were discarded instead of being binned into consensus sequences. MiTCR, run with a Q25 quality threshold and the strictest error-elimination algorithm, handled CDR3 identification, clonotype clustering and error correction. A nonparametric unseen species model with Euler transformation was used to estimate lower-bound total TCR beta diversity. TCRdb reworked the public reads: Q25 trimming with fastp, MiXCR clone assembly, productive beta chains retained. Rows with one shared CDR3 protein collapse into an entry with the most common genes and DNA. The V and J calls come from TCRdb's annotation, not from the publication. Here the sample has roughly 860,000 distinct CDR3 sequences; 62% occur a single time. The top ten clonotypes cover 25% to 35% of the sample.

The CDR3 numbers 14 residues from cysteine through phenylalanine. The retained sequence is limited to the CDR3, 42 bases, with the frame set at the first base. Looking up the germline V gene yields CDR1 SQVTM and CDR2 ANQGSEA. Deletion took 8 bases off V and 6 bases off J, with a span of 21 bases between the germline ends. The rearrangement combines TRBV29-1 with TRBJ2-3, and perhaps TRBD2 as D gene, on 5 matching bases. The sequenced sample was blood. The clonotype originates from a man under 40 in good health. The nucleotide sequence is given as TGCAGCCCCGGGGTCGAACTTCACACGGATACGCAGTATTTT. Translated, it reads CSPGVELHTDTQYF.